Listed below are T cell receptor beta chains from one sample, sequenced in a study of beta chain features in type 1 diabetes. The protocol was immunoSEQ multiplex PCR, while the TCRdb copy is restricted to in-frame clones and leaves out a portion. The sample records hundreds of thousands of clones, roughly 13% being singletons. Sequencing used naive CD4+ T cells from blood. Source of these receptors: a man aged 18 to 30 with type 1 diabetes. The CDR3 runs from the conserved cysteine through the conserved F or W. The order of the fields is CDR3 protein, CDR3 DNA, D gene, J gene, clone size, V gene. D genes are given only for firm matches. The size of a clone is reported for some rows only, either as once, few or many, or as a class for expanded clones.

CDR3aa: CSVSKQETQYF; CDR3nt: TGCAGTGTTAGTAAGCAAGAGACCCAGTACTTC; d_gene: NA; j_gene: TRBJ2-5; abundance: NA; v_gene: TRBV20-1
CDR3aa: CASSLNQGALETQYF; CDR3nt: TGTGCCAGCAGCTTAAATCAGGGGGCTTTGGAGACCCAGTACTTC; d_gene: TRBD1; j_gene: TRBJ2-5; abundance: few; v_gene: TRBV7-3
CDR3aa: CAWKKGLLYGYTF; CDR3nt: TGTGCCTGGAAGAAGGGACTCCTATATGGCTACACCTTC; d_gene: NA; j_gene: TRBJ1-2; abundance: few; v_gene: TRBV30
CDR3aa: CASSSSWDGNQETQYF; CDR3nt: NA; d_gene: NA; j_gene: TRBJ2-5; abundance: NA; v_gene: TRBV6-5
CDR3aa: CASREYDGYTF; CDR3nt: TGTGCCAGCAGGGAATATGATGGCTACACCTTC; d_gene: NA; j_gene: TRBJ1-2; abundance: NA; v_gene: TRBV25-1
CDR3aa: CASSPQGFSYGYTF; CDR3nt: TGTGCCAGTAGTCCGCAGGGATTCAGCTATGGCTACACCTTC; d_gene: NA; j_gene: TRBJ1-2; abundance: NA; v_gene: TRBV19
CDR3aa: CASSWTEETQYF; CDR3nt: TGTGCCAGCAGCTGGACTGAAGAGACCCAGTACTTC; d_gene: NA; j_gene: TRBJ2-5; abundance: few; v_gene: TRBV5-6
CDR3aa: CASSPEIGEQYF; CDR3nt: TGTGCCAGCTCACCCGAAATTGGCGAGCAGTACTTC; d_gene: NA; j_gene: TRBJ2-7; abundance: once; v_gene: TRBV18
CDR3aa: CASSQGGSKAYEQYF; CDR3nt: TGTGCCAGCAGCCAAGGGGGGTCGAAGGCCTACGAGCAGTACTTC; d_gene: NA; j_gene: TRBJ2-7; abundance: NA; v_gene: TRBV7-9
CDR3aa: CASSLQGAEETQYF; CDR3nt: TGCGCCAGCAGCTTACAGGGGGCAGAGGAGACCCAGTACTTC; d_gene: TRBD1; j_gene: TRBJ2-5; abundance: few; v_gene: TRBV5-1
CDR3aa: CASSFNRGITDTQYF; CDR3nt: TGTGCCAGCAGCTTTAACAGGGGAATCACAGATACGCAGTATTTT; d_gene: TRBD1; j_gene: TRBJ2-3; abundance: few; v_gene: TRBV7-6
CDR3aa: CASSHDPGQIYNEQFF; CDR3nt: TGCGCCAGCAGCCATGATCCGGGACAGATCTACAATGAGCAGTTCTTC; d_gene: TRBD1; j_gene: TRBJ2-1; abundance: NA; v_gene: TRBV4-1
CDR3aa: CASSVNGAGGADTQYF; CDR3nt: TGTGCCAGCAGTGTGAACGGAGCGGGGGGGGCAGATACGCAGTATTTT; d_gene: TRBD2; j_gene: TRBJ2-3; abundance: NA; v_gene: TRBV6-1
CDR3aa: CASSQGLAGGRNEQFF; CDR3nt: TGTGCCAGCAGCCAAGGGCTAGCGGGGGGGCGAAATGAGCAGTTCTTC; d_gene: TRBD2; j_gene: TRBJ2-1; abundance: NA; v_gene: TRBV14
CDR3aa: CASSFPGQESDEQYF; CDR3nt: TGTGCCAGCAGCTTTCCGGGCCAGGAATCAGACGAGCAGTACTTC; d_gene: NA; j_gene: TRBJ2-7; abundance: NA; v_gene: TRBV5-6
CDR3aa: CAWSASQGREQYF; CDR3nt: TGTGCCTGGAGTGCAAGCCAGGGGAGGGAGCAGTACTTC; d_gene: NA; j_gene: TRBJ2-7; abundance: NA; v_gene: TRBV30
CDR3aa: CASTTLPPAAKNIQYF; CDR3nt: TGTGCCAGTACTACACTACCCCCTGCAGCCAAAAACATTCAGTACTTC; d_gene: NA; j_gene: TRBJ2-4; abundance: NA; v_gene: TRBV19
CDR3aa: CAITPGLKETQYF; CDR3nt: TGTGCCATTACCCCGGGACTAAAAGAGACCCAGTACTTC; d_gene: TRBD2; j_gene: TRBJ2-5; abundance: few; v_gene: TRBV28
CDR3aa: CASSQGNTGELFF; CDR3nt: TGCGCCAGCAGCCAAGGAAATACCGGGGAGCTGTTTTTT; d_gene: NA; j_gene: TRBJ2-2; abundance: few; v_gene: TRBV4-1
CDR3aa: CASSLALDRDSYEQYF; CDR3nt: TGCGCCAGCAGCTTGGCCCTTGACAGGGACTCCTACGAGCAGTACTTC; d_gene: TRBD1; j_gene: TRBJ2-7; abundance: NA; v_gene: TRBV5-1
CDR3aa: CASSEDRAPVADTQYF; CDR3nt: TGTGCCAGCAGTGAAGACCGGGCTCCTGTGGCAGATACGCAGTATTTT; d_gene: NA; j_gene: TRBJ2-3; abundance: NA; v_gene: TRBV6-1
CDR3aa: CASSEMGIGNQPQHF; CDR3nt: TGTGCCAGCAGTGAAATGGGGATAGGAAATCAGCCCCAGCATTTT; d_gene: NA; j_gene: TRBJ1-5; abundance: NA; v_gene: TRBV6-1
CDR3aa: CASSSEAVVGGYTF; CDR3nt: TGTGCCAGCAGCTCCGAGGCTGTGGTGGGCGGCTACACCTTC; d_gene: NA; j_gene: TRBJ1-2; abundance: NA; v_gene: TRBV9
CDR3aa: CASQAGPLNTEAFF; CDR3nt: TGTGCCTCCCAGGCCGGACCCCTGAACACTGAAGCTTTCTTT; d_gene: NA; j_gene: TRBJ1-1; abundance: few; v_gene: TRBV30
CDR3aa: CASSLASGASYNEQFF; CDR3nt: TGTGCCAGCAGCTTAGCTAGCGGCGCCTCCTACAATGAGCAGTTCTTC; d_gene: NA; j_gene: TRBJ2-1; abundance: NA; v_gene: TRBV7-2
CDR3aa: CASRPDMGYGYTF; CDR3nt: TGTGCCAGCAGACCCGACATGGGCTATGGCTACACCTTC; d_gene: NA; j_gene: TRBJ1-2; abundance: NA; v_gene: TRBV28
CDR3aa: CASSEGTISYTF; CDR3nt: TGTGCCAGCAGTGAGGGGACTATTTCCTACACCTTC; d_gene: NA; j_gene: TRBJ1-2; abundance: few; v_gene: TRBV25-1
CDR3aa: CASGRGQDWETQYF; CDR3nt: TGTGCTAGTGGGCGCGGACAGGACTGGGAGACCCAGTACTTC; d_gene: TRBD1; j_gene: TRBJ2-5; abundance: NA; v_gene: TRBV12-5
CDR3aa: CASSPTTGLDYEQYF; CDR3nt: TGTGCCAGCTCACCAACTACAGGGTTAGACTACGAGCAGTACTTC; d_gene: NA; j_gene: TRBJ2-7; abundance: NA; v_gene: TRBV18
CDR3aa: CASSRVSNQPQHF; CDR3nt: TGTGCCAGCAGCCGGGTCTCCAATCAGCCCCAGCATTTT; d_gene: NA; j_gene: TRBJ1-5; abundance: few; v_gene: TRBV6-5
CDR3aa: CAWSVGTNEKLFF; CDR3nt: TGTGCCTGGAGTGTTGGGACTAATGAAAAACTGTTTTTT; d_gene: NA; j_gene: TRBJ1-4; abundance: NA; v_gene: TRBV30